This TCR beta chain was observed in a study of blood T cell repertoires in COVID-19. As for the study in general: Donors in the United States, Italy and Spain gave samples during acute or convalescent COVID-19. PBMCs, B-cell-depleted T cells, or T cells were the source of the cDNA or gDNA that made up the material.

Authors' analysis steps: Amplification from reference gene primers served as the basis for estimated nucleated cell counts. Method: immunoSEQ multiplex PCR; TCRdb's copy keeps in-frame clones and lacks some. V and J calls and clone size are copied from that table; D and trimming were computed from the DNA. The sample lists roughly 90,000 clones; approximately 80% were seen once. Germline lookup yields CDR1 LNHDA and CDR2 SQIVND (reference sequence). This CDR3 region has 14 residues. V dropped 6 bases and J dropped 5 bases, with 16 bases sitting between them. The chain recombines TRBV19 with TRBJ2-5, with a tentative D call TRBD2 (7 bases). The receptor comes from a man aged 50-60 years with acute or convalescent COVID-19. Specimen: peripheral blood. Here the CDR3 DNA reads TGTGCCAGTAGCGGGGGGACAAAGGGGGAGACCCAGTACTTC. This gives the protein CASSGGTKGETQYF.